The next 30 T cell receptor beta chains were all read from a single sample in a study of shared clonotypes between healthy human individuals. Positive CCR7 selection of CD45RO-negative cells yielded the naive CD8 cells, and terminally differentiated effector memory CD45RA+ cells were excluded. TCRdb's table, derived via immunoSEQ multiplex PCR, lists solely in-frame clones and lacks some. The sample yields about 2 million clones, about 95% seen once. Material for sequencing was naive CD8+ T cells sorted from blood. All receptors come from a man aged 18 to 29 in good health.

The V call is TRBV6-6, the J call TRBJ2-1, with TRBD1 matching 9 bases. Trimming took 7 bases from V and 8 from J; bases not matched to a gene: 12. This CDR3 region has 15 residues. The germline V gene encodes CDR1 MNHNY and CDR2 SVGAGI (reference sequence). CDR3 coding DNA: TGTGCCAGCACCTGGACAGGGGAAGCCGTCGATGAGCAGTTCTTC. The encoded protein is CASTWTGEAVDEQFF.

About this clone: A far larger clone is a single base away, which makes a read error likely. Other DNA sequences from this sample encode an identical CDR3 as well. V usage is TRBV28 and J usage is TRBJ1-1; possibly TRBD1 for D (6 bases). Germline V CDR1 and CDR2: MDHEN, SYDVKM. The ends were cut back, 9 bases at V and 6 bases at J, with 11 bases in the middle. This CDR3 has 11 amino acids. The CDR3 here is CASSRQAEAFF. The CDR3 DNA sequence: TGTGCCAGTAGTAGACAGGCTGAAGCTTTCTTT.

V usage is TRBV5-6 and J usage is TRBJ1-1; the match to TRBD1 covers 8 bases. The CDR3 has 14 amino acids. Per germline, CDR1 SGHDT and CDR2 YYEEEE. Trimming at V came to 4 bases and at J to 4 bases, leaving 6 bases not matched to a gene. CDR3 nucleotide sequence: TGTGCCAGCAGCCCACAGGGGGAAGCCACTGAAGCTTTCTTT. Translating it yields CASSPQGEATEAFF.

The chain employs TRBV6-5 and TRBJ1-6; D is unresolved. The CDR3 is made up of 14 amino acids. Trimming removed 7 bases at V and 5 bases at J, with 12 bases between. CDR1 and CDR2 (germline): MNHEY, SVGAGI. Written as DNA, the CDR3 is TGTGCCAGCAAAATAGACGGGAATAATTCACCCCTCCACTTT. Amino acid sequence: CASKIDGNNSPLHF.

As to this clone: Sequence at one end of the junction differs from germline and may be a read error. The chain couples TRBV7-7 to TRBJ2-1; no reliable D call. Germline CDR1 SSHAT, CDR2 FNYEAQ (reference sequence). There are 13 residues in the CDR3. The CDR3 sequence is CASSPLPSDEQFF. DNA for the CDR3: TGTGCTAGCAGCCCCCTCCCATCCGATGAGCAGTTCTTC.

The chain is built from TRBV4-3 and TRBJ2-7, with no clear D. V dropped 0 bases and J dropped 3 bases, with 12 bases sitting between them. Germline CDR1 LGHNA, CDR2 YSLEER. The CDR3 totals 15 residues. The CDR3 is CASSQDVQKLYEQYF. CDR3 in DNA: TGCGCCAGCAGCCAAGATGTACAGAAACTCTACGAGCAGTACTTC.

This chain links TRBV9 with TRBJ2-3; D might be TRBD1 (5 bases). This CDR3 has 15 amino acids. Germline loops: CDR1 SGDLS, CDR2 YYNGEE. Trimming left V 3 bases short and J 2 bases short, with 13 bases between. CDR3 sequence (DNA): TGTGCCAGCAGCGCCGGACGACAGCTCACAGATACGCAGTATTTT. Translated, it gives CASSAGRQLTDTQYF.

With respect to this clone: The same CDR3 also results from other DNA sequences found in this sample. The CDR3 DNA sequence: TGTGCCAGCAGCTTAGTGACCGGTAGTTACGAGCAGTACTTC. Protein sequence: CASSLVTGSYEQYF. The chain joins TRBV11-2 to TRBJ2-7, with no clear D. Per the germline V gene, CDR1 is SGHAT and CDR2 is FQNNGV. CDR3 size: 14 residues. Trimming pared 1 base from V and 4 bases from J, leaving 11 bases between. Filled out from reference TRBV11-2 and TRBJ2-7, the complete variable domain reads EAGVAQSPRYKIIEKRQSVAFWCNPISGHATLYWYQQILGQGPKLLIQFQNNGVVDDSQLPKDRFSAERLKGVDSTLKIQPAKLEDSAVYLCASSLVTGSYEQYFGPGTRLTVT.

J is TRBJ2-7 and V is TRBV4-3; D is perhaps TRBD2 (6 bases). Germline loops: CDR1 LGHNA, CDR2 YSLEER. Between the trimmed V and J ends, which lost 1 base and 2 bases, there was a span of 9 bases. The CDR3 has 14 amino acids. The chain's CDR3 is CASSQAASAYEQYF. CDR3 DNA: TGCGCCAGCAGCCAAGCGGCTAGCGCCTACGAGCAGTACTTC.

The chain recombines TRBV30 with TRBJ2-7; the D gene could be TRBD1 or TRBD2 (5 bases each). The germline gives CDR1 GTSNPN, CDR2 SVGIG (reference sequence). The CDR3 is 13 amino acids. V lost 3 bases and J 5 bases, leaving 14 bases between the germline ends. The CDR3 loop is CAWRNTGTHEQYF. CDR3 in DNA: TGTGCCTGGAGAAATACCGGGACCCACGAGCAGTACTTC.

The J gene is TRBJ2-7, the V gene TRBV7-9; 11 nucleotides match TRBD1. The V segment lost 5 bases and the J segment 1 base; nucleotides outside the gene matches: 10. The germline gives CDR1 SEHNR, CDR2 FQNEAQ (reference sequence). The CDR3 covers 17 residues. The CDR3 DNA reads as TGTGCCAGCAGCCAAAGCGTCGGACAGGGGGCGTCCTACGAGCAGTACTTC. This translates into CASSQSVGQGASYEQYF.

In DNA form, the CDR3 reads TGTGCCAGCAGTGAAAACTTGCTGTTGGCAGATACGCAGTATTTT. As protein: CASSENLLLADTQYF. The J gene is TRBJ2-3, the V gene TRBV6-1; D is unresolved. Per germline, CDR1 MNHNS and CDR2 SASEGT. V was pared by 2 bases and J by 4 bases, with 13 bases between. The CDR3 length is 15 residues.

This sequence joins TRBV21-1 and TRBJ2-5; the table's D call TRBD2 went unverified against the DNA. TRBV21-1 is labeled a pseudogene. The CDR3 sequence is 16 residues long. CDR3 in DNA: TGTGCCAGCAGCAAAGGTGAGAGAATCCACCAAGAGACCCAGTACTTC. It specifies CASSKGERIHQETQYF.

The chain is built from TRBV28 and TRBJ2-7; D remains unclear. CDR1 MDHEN and CDR2 SYDVKM come from the germline V gene. This CDR3 region has 14 residues. V was cut by 1 base and J by 2 bases, with 9 bases left in between. In nucleotides, the CDR3 is TGTGCCAGCAGTTTATTAGGTTCGGCCTACGAGCAGTACTTC. It codes for CASSLLGSAYEQYF.

The chain is built from TRBV6-6 and TRBJ2-1, with D hard to call. V gave up 4 bases and J gave up 6 bases, with 13 bases separating them. The CDR3 is made up of 14 amino acids. CDR1 and CDR2 from the germline V gene are MNHNY and SVGAGI (reference sequence). CDR3 nucleotides: TGTGCCAGCAGTTCGAATCCCCTCGTCAATGAGCAGTTCTTC. It is translated as CASSSNPLVNEQFF.

In DNA, the CDR3 is TGTGCCAGCAGCTTAGCGGGGATAGCCTACAATGAGCAGTTCTTC. Its protein is CASSLAGIAYNEQFF. This rearrangement joins TRBV5-6 to TRBJ2-1; 7 bases are shared with TRBD2. There are 15 residues in the CDR3. The V and J ends lost 2 bases and 2 bases, in that order; junction bases with no gene match: 4. Germline CDR1 SGHDT, CDR2 YYEEEE. The full variable domain, in which reference TRBV5-6 and TRBJ2-1 provide the parts outside the CDR3, is DAGVTQSPTHLIKTRGQQVTLRCSPKSGHDTVSWYQQALGQGPQFIFQYYEEEERQRGNFPDRFSGHQFPNYSSELNVNALLLGDSALYLCASSLAGIAYNEQFFGPGTRLTVL.

Comment on this clone: The junction departs from the called germline gene at one end, perhaps through a read error. The chain employs TRBV7-9 and TRBJ2-2, with D perhaps matching TRBD1 (5 bases). From germline, CDR1 is SEHNR and CDR2 FQNEAQ (reference sequence). The CDR3 length is 19 residues. CDR3 in DNA: TGTGCCAGCAGATTAGGTTCCCCTAAAGACAGAGAGTACACCGGGGAGCTGTTTTTT. Its protein is CASRLGSPKDREYTGELFF.

V and J are TRBV2 and TRBJ2-2; a weak D match, TRBD2 (6 bases). V was cut by 7 bases and J by 5 bases, with 14 bases left in between. Per the germline V gene, CDR1 is SNHLY and CDR2 is FYNNEI. CDR3 size: 14 residues. The CDR3 region is CASTEGRSTGELFF. The CDR3 region has the DNA TGTGCCAGCACCGAAGGGAGGTCAACCGGGGAGCTGTTTTTT.

The chain employs TRBV6-1 and TRBJ1-1; 9 bases align to TRBD1. J gave up 3 bases and V 9 bases, and 5 bases lay outside the gene matches. There are 13 residues in the CDR3. Germline V gene data show CDR1 as MNHNS and CDR2 as SASEGT. The CDR3 DNA follows: TGTGCCAGTTGGACAGGGGTTGACACTGAAGCTTTCTTT. It yields the protein CASWTGVDTEAFF.

This rearrangement joins TRBV7-2 to TRBJ1-2, with TRBD1 as a possible D gene (5 bases). The CDR3 is 15 residues long. Germline V gene data show CDR1 as SGHTA and CDR2 as FQGNSA. The V and J ends lost 6 bases and 5 bases respectively, with 19 bases between them. The CDR3 is CASSSERGLAYGYTF. The DNA of the CDR3 is TGTGCCAGCAGTTCCGAACGGGGGTTGGCGTATGGCTACACCTTC.

The CDR3 protein is CASSLSYGPPQETQYF. The CDR3 region has the DNA TGTGCCAGCAGCTTAAGCTATGGGCCTCCCCAAGAGACCCAGTACTTC. V and J are TRBV7-3 and TRBJ2-5; D gene unclear. The CDR3 length is 16 residues. Trimming removed 1 base from V and 1 base from J, with 13 bases in between. Germline V gene data show CDR1 as SGHTA and CDR2 as FQGTGA. Supplemented by reference TRBV7-3 and TRBJ2-5, the full variable domain reads GAGVSQTPSNKVTEKGKYVELRCDPISGHTALYWYRQSLGQGPEFLIYFQGTGAADDSGLPNDRFFAVRPEGSVSTLKIQRTERGDSAVYLCASSLSYGPPQETQYFGPGTRLLVL.

The rearrangement links TRBV9 to TRBJ2-3, with 7 nucleotides matching TRBD1. This CDR3 contains 14 residues. The J segment lost 4 bases and the V segment lost 2 bases, leaving 4 bases of the junction unmatched. From germline, CDR1 is SGDLS and CDR2 YYNGEE. The CDR3 here is CASSVRTGSDTQYF. For the CDR3, the DNA is TGTGCCAGCAGCGTGAGGACAGGTTCAGATACGCAGTATTTT. Full variable domain (rest looked up from reference TRBV9 and TRBJ2-3): DSGVTQTPKHLITATGQRVTLRCSPRSGDLSVYWYQQSLDQGLQFLIQYYNGEERAKGNILERFSAQQFPDLHSELNLSSLELGDSALYFCASSVRTGSDTQYFGPGTRLTVL.

The DNA for the CDR3 is TGCAGCGTTGAGTGGGCCTACAATGAGCAGTTCTTC. Translating it yields CSVEWAYNEQFF. The gene calls are TRBV29-1 and TRBJ2-1; D remains unclear. The CDR3 runs 12 residues. V was cut by 3 bases and J by 2 bases, with 5 bases left in between. Germline V gene lookup returns CDR1 SQVTM and CDR2 ANQGSEA.

The chain recombines TRBV5-1 with TRBJ2-1; 12 positions match TRBD2. The CDR3 is 16 residues long. CDR1 and CDR2 from the germline V gene are SGHRS and YFSETQ. V gave up 2 bases and J gave up 4 bases; unmatched junction bases: 4. CDR3 coding DNA: TGCGCCAGCAGCTTCCTAGCGGGGGGGCCATACAATGAGCAGTTCTTC. It codes for CASSFLAGGPYNEQFF.

The chain recombines TRBV5-6 with TRBJ1-2; unclear D gene. The CDR3 has 11 residues. The V and J ends lost 1 base and 2 bases respectively, with 0 bases between them. The germline CDR1 and CDR2 sequences are SGHDT and YYEEEE. CDR3 residues: CASSLNYGYTF. The CDR3, as DNA: TGTGCCAGCAGCTTGAACTATGGCTACACCTTC.

On this clone: Distinct nucleotide sequences in the sample also encode this CDR3. The chain links TRBV2 to TRBJ2-5, with a tentative D call TRBD2 (6 bases). The CDR3 has 15 amino acids. Per the germline V gene, CDR1 is SNHLY and CDR2 is FYNNEI. Trimming shortened V by 0 bases and J by 5 bases, and 13 bases separated the two germline ends. CDR3 bases: TGTGCCAGCAGTGAAGCTAGTGGAGGAGGGGAGACCCAGTACTTC. Amino acid sequence: CASSEASGGGETQYF.

The chain joins TRBV5-6 to TRBJ1-1; 7 positions match TRBD1. Germline V lookup: CDR1 SGHDT, CDR2 YYEEEE. Unmatched junction bases numbered 12, after V lost 1 base and J lost 0 bases. The CDR3 consists of 18 residues. The CDR3 sequence: CASSLRRQGLYMNTEAFF. Here the CDR3 DNA reads TGTGCCAGCAGCTTGAGGAGACAGGGCCTTTACATGAACACTGAAGCTTTCTTT.

The rearrangement links TRBV27 to TRBJ2-7, with D hard to call. Germline assignment: CDR1 MNHEY and CDR2 SMNVEV (reference sequence). The V and J ends lost 3 bases and 1 base respectively, with 10 bases between them. CDR3 length: 14 amino acids. The CDR3: CASSFADGSYEQYF. Here the CDR3 DNA reads TGTGCCAGCAGTTTTGCAGACGGATCCTACGAGCAGTACTTC.

Notes on this clone: Additional DNA sequences in this sample encode the identical CDR3. The CDR3 coding sequence is TGTGCCAGCAGCTTAGGTCCAGGGGCTGGGGCCAACGTCCTGACTTTC. Translating it yields CASSLGPGAGANVLTF. The chain joins TRBV7-9 to TRBJ2-6, with a tentative D call TRBD1 (6 bases). V was shortened by 1 base and J by 2 bases, with 9 bases between the two germline ends. Germline V gives CDR1 SEHNR, CDR2 FQNEAQ (reference sequence). This CDR3 spans 16 amino acids.

The gene calls are TRBV6-5 and TRBJ2-1; no firm D call. Trimming pared 6 bases from V and 9 bases from J, leaving 15 bases between. The CDR3 runs 13 residues. Germline V gene data show CDR1 as MNHEY and CDR2 as SVGAGI. The CDR3 DNA reads TGTGCCAGCAGCCTCCCAGGCCGTACTGAGCAGTTCTTC. Translating gives CASSLPGRTEQFF.